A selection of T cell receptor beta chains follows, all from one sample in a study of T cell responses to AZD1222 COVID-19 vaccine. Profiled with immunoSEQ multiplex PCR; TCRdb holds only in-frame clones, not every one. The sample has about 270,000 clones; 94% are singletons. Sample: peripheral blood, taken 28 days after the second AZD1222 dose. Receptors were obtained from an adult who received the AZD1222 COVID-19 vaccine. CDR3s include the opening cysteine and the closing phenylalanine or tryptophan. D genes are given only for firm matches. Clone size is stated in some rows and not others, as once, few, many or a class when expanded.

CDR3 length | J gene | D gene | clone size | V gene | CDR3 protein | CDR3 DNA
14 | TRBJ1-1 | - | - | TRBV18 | CASSPSMLNTEAFF | TGTGCCAGCTCACCCAGTATGTTGAACACTGAAGCTTTCTTT
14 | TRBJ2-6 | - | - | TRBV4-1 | CASSEGRRANVLTF | TGCGCCAGCAGCGAGGGACGGCGCGCCAACGTCCTGACTTTC
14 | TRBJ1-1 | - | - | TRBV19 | CASSIGGANTEAFF | TGTGCCAGTAGTATTGGAGGGGCGAACACTGAAGCTTTCTTT
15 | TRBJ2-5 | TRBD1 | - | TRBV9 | CASSVEGASLETQYF | TGTGCCAGCAGCGTAGAGGGGGCATCGTTGGAGACCCAGTACTTC
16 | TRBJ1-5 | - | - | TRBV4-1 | CASSQEPWARNQPQHF | TGCGCCAGCAGCCAAGAACCATGGGCCCGAAATCAGCCCCAGCATTTT
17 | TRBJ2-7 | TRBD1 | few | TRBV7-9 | CASSLPSLQGARDEQYF | TGTGCCAGCAGCTTACCTTCTCTACAGGGGGCGAGGGACGAGCAGTACTTC
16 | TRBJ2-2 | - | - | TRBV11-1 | CASSPPAGLETGELFF | TGTGCCAGCAGCCCCCCGGCAGGGCTCGAGACCGGGGAGCTGTTTTTT
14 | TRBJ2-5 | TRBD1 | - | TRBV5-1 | CASSSMTGAETQYF | TGCGCCAGCAGCTCAATGACAGGGGCAGAGACCCAGTACTTC
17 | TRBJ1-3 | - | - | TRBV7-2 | CASSPRLPGFSGNTIYF | TGTGCCAGCAGCCCCCGGTTGCCGGGATTCTCTGGAAACACCATATATTTT
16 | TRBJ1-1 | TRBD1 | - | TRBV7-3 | CASSYDRVPPNTEAFF | TGTGCCAGCAGCTACGACAGGGTCCCACCGAACACTGAAGCTTTCTTT
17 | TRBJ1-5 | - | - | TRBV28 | CASSLMGLLWGNQPQHF | TGTGCCAGCAGTCTTATGGGACTGCTTTGGGGCAATCAGCCCCAGCATTTT
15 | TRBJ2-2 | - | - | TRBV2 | CASSEEAGRTGELFF | TGTGCCAGCAGTGAAGAGGCAGGGAGGACCGGGGAGCTGTTTTTT
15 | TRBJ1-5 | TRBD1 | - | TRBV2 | CASSLDRGGNQPQHF | TGTGCCAGCAGCCTCGACAGGGGGGGCAATCAGCCCCAGCATTTT
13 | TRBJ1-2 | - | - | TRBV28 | CASSLTGEYGYTF | TGTGCCAGCAGCTTGACAGGAGAATATGGCTACACCTTC
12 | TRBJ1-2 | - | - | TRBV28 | CASSPRQSSYTF | TGTGCCAGCAGTCCCCGCCAGAGTAGCTACACCTTC
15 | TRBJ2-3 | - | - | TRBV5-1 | CASSLRSSSTDTQYF | TGCGCCAGCAGCTTGCGATCCTCTAGCACAGATACGCAGTATTTT
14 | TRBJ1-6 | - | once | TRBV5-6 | CASSGGTSNSPLHF | TGTGCCAGCAGCGGAGGGACCTCGAATTCACCCCTCCACTTT
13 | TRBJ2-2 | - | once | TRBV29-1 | CSTPGQNTGELFF | TGCAGCACCCCCGGACAGAACACCGGGGAGCTGTTTTTT
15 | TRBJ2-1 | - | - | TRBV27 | CASSLGISTYNEQFF | TGTGCCAGCAGCCTCGGGATTTCCACCTACAATGAGCAGTTCTTC
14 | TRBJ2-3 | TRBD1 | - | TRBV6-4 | CASSSGQGEDTQYF | TGTGCCAGCAGTTCGGGACAGGGGGAAGATACGCAGTATTTT
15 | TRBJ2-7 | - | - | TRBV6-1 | CASSEGPGIVYEQYF | TGTGCCAGCAGTGAAGGGCCAGGGATAGTCTACGAGCAGTACTTC
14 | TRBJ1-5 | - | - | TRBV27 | CASSLLGSNQPQHF | TGTGCCAGCAGTTTATTGGGTAGCAATCAGCCCCAGCATTTT
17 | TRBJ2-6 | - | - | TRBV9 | CASSVKDFSSGANVLTF | TGTGCCAGCAGCGTAAAGGACTTCAGCTCTGGGGCCAACGTCCTGACTTTC
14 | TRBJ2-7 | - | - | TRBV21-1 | CATRPGAGQYEQYF | TGTGCCACCCGGCCGGGGGCAGGCCAGTACGAGCAGTACTTC
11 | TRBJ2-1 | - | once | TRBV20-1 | CSARRPPGQFF | TGCAGTGCCAGACGGCCGCCTGGTCAGTTCTTC
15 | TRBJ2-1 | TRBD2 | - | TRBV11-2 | CASRRGGIKSDEQFF | TGTGCCAGCAGGAGGGGAGGGATTAAATCAGATGAGCAGTTCTTC
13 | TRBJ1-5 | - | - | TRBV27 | CASSGRRGQPQHF | TGTGCCAGCAGTGGCCGGAGAGGTCAGCCCCAGCATTTT
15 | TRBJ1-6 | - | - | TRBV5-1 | CASSLGSSYNSPLHF | TGCGCCAGCAGCTTGGGGAGCTCCTATAATTCACCCCTCCACTTT
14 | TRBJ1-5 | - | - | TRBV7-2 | CASSRGGSNQPQHF | TGTGCCAGCAGCCGGGGGGGCAGTAATCAGCCCCAGCATTTT
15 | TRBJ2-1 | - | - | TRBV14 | CASSQIGSLLHEQFF | TGTGCCAGCAGCCAAATAGGGTCTCTTCTCCATGAGCAGTTCTTC
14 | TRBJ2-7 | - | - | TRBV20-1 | CSASGLQGGNEQYF | TGCAGTGCTAGTGGCCTGCAGGGGGGGAACGAGCAGTACTTC
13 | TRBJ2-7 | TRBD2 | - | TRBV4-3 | CASSQVGGGEQYF | TGCGCCAGCAGCCAAGTTGGGGGGGGCGAGCAGTACTTC
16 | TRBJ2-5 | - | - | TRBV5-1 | CASSYGTEALGETQYF | TGCGCCAGCAGCTACGGGACCGAAGCATTGGGAGAGACCCAGTACTTC
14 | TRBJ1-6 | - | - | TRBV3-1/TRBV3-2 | CASSQVGGGSPLHF | TGTGCCAGCAGCCAAGTGGGGGGTGGCTCACCCCTCCACTTT
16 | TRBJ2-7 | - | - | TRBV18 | CASSPNHLGVTYEQYF | TGTGCCAGCTCCCCTAATCATTTAGGAGTGACCTACGAGCAGTACTTC
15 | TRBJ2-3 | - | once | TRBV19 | CASSPKGGGTDTQYF | TGTGCCAGTAGTCCGAAGGGGGGCGGGACAGATACGCAGTATTTT
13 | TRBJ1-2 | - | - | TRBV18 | CASSPDRYYGYTF | TGTGCCAGCTCACCGGACAGATACTATGGCTACACCTTC
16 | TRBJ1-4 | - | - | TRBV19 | CASMRGQSTTNEKLFF | TGTGCCAGTATGAGAGGACAGTCCACAACTAATGAAAAACTGTTTTTT
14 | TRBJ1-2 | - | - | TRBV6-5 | CASTSGGANYGYTF | TGTGCCAGCACTTCGGGGGGGGCAAATTATGGCTACACCTTC
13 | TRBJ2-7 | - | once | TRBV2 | CASSVLQSYEQYF | TGTGCCAGCAGTGTTTTACAGTCCTACGAGCAGTACTTC
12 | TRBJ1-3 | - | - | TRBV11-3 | CASSLTGNTIYF | TGTGCCAGCAGCTTAACCGGAAACACCATATATTTT
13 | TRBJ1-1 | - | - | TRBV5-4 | CASSPQGNTEAFF | TGTGCCAGCAGCCCTCAGGGGAACACTGAAGCTTTCTTT
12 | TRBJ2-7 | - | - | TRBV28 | CASSSGPYEQYF | TGTGCCAGCAGTTCCGGTCCCTACGAGCAGTACTTC